The 30 T cell receptor beta chains below all came from one sample that was sequenced in a study of CD8 T cells in Susac syndrome. An input of about 0.5 to 1 ug of RNA was subjected to reverse transcription using random hexamers. One entry per CDR3 protein results from TCRdb running MiXCR on the immunoSEQ multiplex PCR reads. The sample consists of 130,000 or so distinct CDR3 sequences, 75% to 90% of them appearing once. Sequenced: CD8+ T cells from PBMCs. These receptors were collected from a human donor with multiple sclerosis.

This clonotype has a single count. The rearrangement links TRBV28 to TRBJ2-7; no clear D. Trimming took off 2 bases at V and 0 bases at J, with 14 bases between the two ends. The CDR3 has 16 residues. Germline loops: CDR1 MDHEN, CDR2 SYDVKM. DNA of the CDR3: TGTGCCAGCAGTTTACCCCAGGATCTGAACTCCTACGAGCAGTACTTC. It yields the protein CASSLPQDLNSYEQYF.

This rearrangement joins TRBV27 to TRBJ2-7, with D perhaps TRBD2 (6 bases). The CDR3 totals 11 residues. The germline V gene has CDR1 MNHEY and CDR2 SMNVEV (reference sequence). V shed 5 bases and J shed 7 bases, with 9 bases lying between them. The CDR3 DNA reads as TGTGCCAGCAGTGGGGGAGGAGAGCAGTACGTC. Residues: CASSGGGEQYV.

The gene calls are TRBV28 and TRBJ2-7; D remains unclear. Germline assignment: CDR1 MDHEN and CDR2 SYDVKM. V was shortened by 3 bases and J by 7 bases, with 22 bases between the two germline ends. This CDR3 region has 16 residues. This CDR3 reads CASSFLVQEPHPEQYF. The CDR3 nucleotides read TGTGCCAGCAGTTTTTTGGTCCAGGAGCCCCATCCGGAGCAGTACTTC.

The genes are TRBV5-6 and TRBJ2-2, with D possibly matching TRBD2 (5 bases). Between the trimmed V and J ends, which lost 2 bases and 5 bases, there was a span of 13 bases. The CDR3 is 15 residues long. The germline gives CDR1 SGHDT, CDR2 YYEEEE. The CDR3: CASSFKEGMTGELFF. The CDR3 coding sequence is TGTGCCAGCAGCTTCAAAGAGGGAATGACCGGGGAGCTGTTTTTT.

The CDR3 nucleotides read TGCGCCAGCAGCCAAGACAGTAGCTCTGGAAACACCATATATTTT. Its translation is CASSQDSSSGNTIYF. The genes are TRBV4-1 and TRBJ1-3; D is ambiguous. From germline, CDR1 is MGHRA and CDR2 YSYEKL. The V and J ends lost 0 bases and 0 bases respectively, with 6 bases between them. CDR3 length equals 15 residues.

The chain combines TRBV11-2 with TRBJ1-1; D gene unclear. Germline V gene data show CDR1 as SGHAT and CDR2 as FQNNGV. CDR3 length: 13 amino acids. V gave up 6 bases and J gave up 1 base, with 9 bases separating them. For the CDR3, the DNA is TGTGCCAGCAGGAGTGCGGGGAACACTGAAGCTTTCTTT. Translating gives CASRSAGNTEAFF.

The rearrangement uses TRBV11-3 and TRBJ2-3, with 11 positions matching TRBD2. This CDR3 comprises 16 residues. Looked up from germline, CDR1 is SGHNT and CDR2 is YENEEA. J gave up 0 bases and V 5 bases, and 4 bases lay outside the gene matches. The CDR3 is CASSPWTSGSTDTQYF. The CDR3 coding sequence is TGTGCCAGCAGCCCATGGACTAGCGGGAGCACAGATACGCAGTATTTT.

This clonotype was observed a handful of times. This chain joins TRBV6-1 and TRBJ1-1, with no clear D. V was clipped by 4 bases and J by 2 bases, with 8 bases between them. CDR1 is MNHNS and CDR2 is SASEGT in the germline V gene. The CDR3 is made up of 13 amino acids. The DNA for the CDR3 is TGTGCCAGCAGTGTTTTCGGAAACACTGAAGCTTTCTTT. Translated: CASSVFGNTEAFF.

The chain recombines TRBV13 with TRBJ1-1; a possible D gene is TRBD1 (6 bases). The CDR3 spans 14 residues. The germline V gene has CDR1 PRHDT and CDR2 FYEKMQ (reference sequence). V gave up 5 bases and J gave up 1 base, with 11 bases separating them. The CDR3 DNA reads as TGTGCCAGCAGCGCCTCAGGGGCGAACACTGAAGCTTTCTTT. This gives the protein CASSASGANTEAFF.

The V call is TRBV5-1, the J call TRBJ2-7, with 8 bases lining up with TRBD1. The V and J ends lost 0 bases and 3 bases, in that order; junction bases with no gene match: 11. From germline, CDR1 is SGHRS and CDR2 YFSETQ. This CDR3 has 17 residues. The DNA for the CDR3 is TGCGCCAGCAGCTTGGTTGGCAGGGGGCAAGAGGGCTACGAGCAGTACTTC. As protein: CASSLVGRGQEGYEQYF.

The chain links TRBV24-1 to TRBJ1-1; D perhaps matches TRBD1 (6 bases). This CDR3 is built from 14 residues. Germline assignment: CDR1 KGHDR and CDR2 SFDVKD. Trimming removed 4 bases from V and 8 bases from J, with 16 bases in between. The CDR3 protein is CATSEQGGGNEAFF. CDR3 bases: TGTGCCACCAGTGAACAGGGAGGAGGGAACGAAGCTTTCTTT.

This clonotype has only a few counts. V usage is TRBV7-9 and J usage is TRBJ2-1, with a tentative D call TRBD2 (6 bases). V was clipped by 3 bases and J by 8 bases, with 8 bases between them. Germline assignment: CDR1 SEHNR and CDR2 FQNEAQ (reference sequence). The CDR3 consists of 12 residues. CDR3 bases: TGTGCCAGCAGCTTGGGAGGTGATGAGCAGTTCTTC. Its translation: CASSLGGDEQFF.

V is TRBV4-3 and J is TRBJ2-4; D uncertain. The CDR3 has 17 residues. Germline lookup yields CDR1 LGHNA and CDR2 YSLEER. The V gene lost 1 base and the J gene lost 1 base, with 14 bases spanning the gap. CDR3 in amino acids: CASSQGLEGPAKNIQYF. The DNA of the CDR3 is TGCGCCAGCAGCCAAGGGCTCGAAGGTCCGGCCAAAAACATTCAGTACTTC.

This chain links TRBV7-2 with TRBJ2-3; D remains ambiguous. Germline CDR1 SGHTA, CDR2 FQGNSA. Trimming removed 5 bases at V and 2 bases at J, with 8 bases between. The CDR3 is 13 amino acids. In DNA, the CDR3 is TGTGCCAGCAGCCCGGAGTACACAGATACGCAGTATTTT. This encodes CASSPEYTDTQYF.

This rearrangement joins TRBV14 to TRBJ2-7, with D hard to call. The germline CDR1 and CDR2 sequences are SGHDN and FVKESK. Trimming cost V 4 bases and J 3 bases, with 13 bases left between them. The CDR3 sequence is 14 residues long. The CDR3 DNA sequence: TGTGCCAGCAGCCTCCCGGGCCATTACTACGAGCAGTACTTC. It translates to CASSLPGHYYEQYF.

This clonotype showed up just a few times. The chain couples TRBV10-3 to TRBJ2-1; the D is unclear. This CDR3 contains 12 residues. From germline, CDR1 is ENHRY and CDR2 SYGVKD. V was cut by 0 bases and J by 7 bases, with 4 bases left in between. The chain's CDR3 is CAISESGNEQFF. The CDR3 DNA reads as TGTGCCATCAGTGAGTCCGGGAATGAGCAGTTCTTC.

The CDR3 DNA sequence: TGTGCCTCCTCAACTCGACTGCACCAAGAGACCCAGTACTTC. The encoded protein is CASSTRLHQETQYF. The chain combines TRBV28 with TRBJ2-5, with D uncertain. The CDR3 loop spans 14 amino acids. CDR1 MDHEN and CDR2 SYDVKM come from the germline V gene. V lost 11 bases and J lost 0, with 16 bases in between.

The V and J genes are TRBV5-1 and TRBJ2-2, with D maybe TRBD2 (5 bases). There are 16 residues in the CDR3. Per germline, CDR1 SGHRS and CDR2 YFSETQ. V lost 4 bases, J lost 4 bases, and 17 bases lay in between. CDR3 DNA: TGCGCCAGCAGCGCTCATCGGGATAGGTCCACCGGGGAGCTGTTTTTT. It is translated as CASSAHRDRSTGELFF.

The sample holds one count of this clonotype. The CDR3 sequence is CASFGTGRTEAFF. Here the CDR3 DNA reads TGCGCCAGCTTCGGGACAGGGAGGACTGAAGCTTTCTTT. The chain has TRBV5-1 and TRBJ1-1; TRBD1 matches 9 bases. J gave up 5 bases and V 7 bases, and 6 bases lay outside the gene matches. Germline V CDR1 and CDR2: SGHRS, YFSETQ. The CDR3 length is 13 residues.

The chain employs TRBV12-3 or TRBV12-4 and TRBJ2-6; D is unclear. V lost 3 bases to trimming and J lost 0 bases, with 9 bases between them. The CDR3 is 16 residues long. CDR3 loop: CASSFTDSSGANVLTF. CDR3 coding DNA: TGTGCCAGCAGTTTCACAGATTCCTCTGGGGCCAACGTCCTGACTTTC.

The V call is TRBV7-6, the J call TRBJ2-5; D call uncertain. Trimming stripped 3 bases from V and 3 bases from J, with 14 bases between. In germline, CDR1 is SGHVS, CDR2 FNYEAQ. This CDR3 spans 15 amino acids. Here the CDR3 DNA reads TGTGCCAGCAGCTTGGTACAGAGAACCGAAGAGACCCAGTACTTC. It codes for CASSLVQRTEETQYF. The whole variable domain, filled in from reference TRBV7-6 and TRBJ2-5, reads GAGVSQSPRYKVTKRGQDVALRCDPISGHVSLYWYRQALGQGPEFLTYFNYEAQQDKSGLPNDRFSAERPEGSISTLTIQRTEQRDSAMYRCASSLVQRTEETQYFGPGTRLLVL.

The rearrangement links TRBV28 to TRBJ1-1, with a tentative D call TRBD1 (5 bases). V lost 5 bases and J lost 0, with 19 bases in between. CDR3 size: 17 residues. Germline V gives CDR1 MDHEN, CDR2 SYDVKM. CDR3 sequence (DNA): TGTGCCAGCAGTCCCAACCCCGGGGACGTTATGAACACTGAAGCTTTCTTT. Translation gives CASSPNPGDVMNTEAFF.

This clonotype turned up a few times. This chain joins TRBV6-1 and TRBJ1-3; D is undetermined. Trimming removed 6 bases from V and 4 bases from J, with 16 bases in between. CDR1 is MNHNS and CDR2 is SASEGT in the germline V gene. The CDR3 loop spans 15 amino acids. CDR3: CASSWKTRAGNTIYF. The CDR3 coding sequence is TGTGCCAGCAGCTGGAAGACACGAGCCGGAAACACCATATATTTT.

The chain recombines TRBV12-3 or TRBV12-4 with TRBJ2-3, with 7 bases lining up with TRBD1. This CDR3 has 16 amino acids. The junction had 8 bases not matched to a gene; V was cut back by 5 bases and J by 0 bases. The DNA for the CDR3 is TGTGCCAGCAGTCTGGGGACAGTACCTAGCACAGATACGCAGTATTTT. Translation: CASSLGTVPSTDTQYF.

V gene TRBV5-1 combines with J gene TRBJ1-2; D gene uncertain. Germline V gene lookup returns CDR1 SGHRS and CDR2 YFSETQ. The V end was cut by 0 bases, the J end by 4 bases, with 16 bases between. This CDR3 spans 16 amino acids. CDR3 region: CASSLVAVGRGYGYTF. CDR3 nucleotide sequence: TGCGCCAGCAGCTTGGTGGCAGTTGGGAGAGGCTATGGCTACACCTTC.

The J gene is TRBJ2-2, the V gene TRBV12-3 or TRBV12-4; maybe TRBD2 (6 bases). The CDR3 spans 13 residues. V lost 6 bases, J lost 5 bases, and 10 bases lay in between. The CDR3 region has the DNA TGTGCCAGCAGACCCGGGAGAACCGGGGAGCTGTTTTTT. This codes for CASRPGRTGELFF.

This clonotype was detected only once. The junction and the germline gene differ at one end; a read error may be behind it. This chain connects TRBV2 to TRBJ1-1, with TRBD1 matching 9 bases. Per the germline V gene, CDR1 is SNHLY and CDR2 is FYNNEI. The CDR3 covers 14 residues. CDR3 sequence (DNA): TGTGCCAGCAGAGAAGGGACAGGGACCACTGAAGCTTTCTTT. Encoded protein: CASREGTGTTEAFF.

The chain links TRBV29-1 to TRBJ2-5; TRBD1 aligns across 9 bases. The CDR3 contains 15 residues. The trim removed 5 bases at V and 5 bases at J, leaving 12 bases unmatched. Germline loops: CDR1 SQVTM, CDR2 ANQGSEA. CDR3 loop: CSVRGTGQSLETQYF. The CDR3 DNA sequence: TGCAGCGTTCGCGGGACAGGGCAGTCCTTGGAGACCCAGTACTTC.

The gene calls are TRBV20-1 and TRBJ1-1; D is undetermined. V lost 5 bases and J 1 base, leaving 8 bases between the germline ends. The CDR3 spans 12 residues. The germline CDR1 and CDR2 sequences are DFQATT and SNEGSKA (reference sequence). The DNA of the CDR3 is TGCAGTGCTGAACGGAGGAACACTGAAGCTTTCTTT. This translates into CSAERRNTEAFF.

The table lists this clonotype with a count of one. CDR3 bases: TGTGCCAGCAGGAAGGGTGACAGGGGGAACGAGCAGTACGTC. Protein: CASRKGDRGNEQYV. The V gene is TRBV5-6, the J gene TRBJ2-7; 9 bases match TRBD1. The trim removed 5 bases at V and 5 bases at J, leaving 8 bases unmatched. Per germline, CDR1 SGHDT and CDR2 YYEEEE. The CDR3 sequence is 14 residues long.